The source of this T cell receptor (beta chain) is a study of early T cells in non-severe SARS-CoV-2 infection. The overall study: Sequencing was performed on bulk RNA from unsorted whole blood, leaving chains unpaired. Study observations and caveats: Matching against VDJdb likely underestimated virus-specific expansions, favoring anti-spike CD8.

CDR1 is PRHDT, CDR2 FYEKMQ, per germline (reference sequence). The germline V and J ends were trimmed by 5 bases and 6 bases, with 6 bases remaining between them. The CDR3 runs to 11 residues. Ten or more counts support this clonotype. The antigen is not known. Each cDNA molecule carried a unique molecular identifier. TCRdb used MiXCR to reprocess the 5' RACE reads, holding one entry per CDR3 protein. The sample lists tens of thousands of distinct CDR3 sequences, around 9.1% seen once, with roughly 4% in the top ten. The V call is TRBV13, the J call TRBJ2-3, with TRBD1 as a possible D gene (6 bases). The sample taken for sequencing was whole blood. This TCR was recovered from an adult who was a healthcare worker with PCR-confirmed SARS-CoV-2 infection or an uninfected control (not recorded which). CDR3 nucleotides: TGTGCCAGCAGCAGGGGGGATACGCAGTATTTT. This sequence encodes CASSRGDTQYF. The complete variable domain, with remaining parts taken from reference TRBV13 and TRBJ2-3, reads AAGVIQSPRHLIKEKRETATLKCYPIPRHDTVYWYQQGPGQDPQFLISFYEKMQSDKGSIPDRFSAQQFSDYHSELNMSSLELGDSALYFCASSRGDTQYFGPGTRLTVL.